The 17 T cell receptor beta chains below come from one sample, sequenced in a study of blood T cell repertoires in COVID-19. Sequenced by immunoSEQ multiplex PCR; TCRdb stores in-frame clones only, minus some. The data contain approximately 250,000 clones, approximately 86% of them singletons. Sequencing was done on a sample of peripheral blood. Receptor source: a man aged 40-49 years with active or convalescent COVID-19.

In DNA form, the CDR3 reads TGTGCCAGCACCCCGGAGCGGGGGACGGGCACTGAAGCTTTCTTT. Translation gives CASTPERGTGTEAFF. The gene calls are TRBV5-5 and TRBJ1-1, with D possibly matching TRBD1 (5 bases). Trimming removed 6 bases from V and 4 bases from J, with 19 bases in between. The length of the CDR3 is 15 residues. Germline assignment: CDR1 SGHKS and CDR2 YYEKEE (reference sequence). The variable domain in full, with the rest retrieved from reference TRBV5-5 and TRBJ1-1, is DAGVTQSPTHLIKTRGQQVTLRCSPISGHKSVSWYQQVLGQGPQFIFQYYEKEERGRGNFPDRFSARQFPNYSSELNVNALLLGDSALYLCASTPERGTGTEAFFGQGTRLTVV.

The chain carries TRBV11-3 and TRBJ1-1, with D unresolved. This CDR3 region has 13 residues. Trimming removed 6 bases from V and 4 bases from J, with 12 bases in between. Germline loops: CDR1 SGHNT, CDR2 YENEEA. The CDR3 protein is CASSVREGTEAFF. The DNA for the CDR3 is TGTGCCAGCAGTGTAAGGGAGGGCACTGAAGCTTTCTTT.

J is TRBJ1-1 and V is TRBV13; D is uncertain. This CDR3 comprises 13 residues. Per germline, CDR1 PRHDT and CDR2 FYEKMQ (reference sequence). Trimming removed 6 bases at V and 4 bases at J, with 12 bases between. The DNA of the CDR3 is TGTGCCAGCAGTAGTGCCCTCTCCACTGAAGCTTTCTTT. Translation gives CASSSALSTEAFF.

The V call is TRBV5-1, the J call TRBJ2-7; 9 bases match TRBD1. The CDR3 runs 13 residues. Unmatched junction bases numbered 4, after V lost 4 bases and J lost 5 bases. Germline loops: CDR1 SGHRS, CDR2 YFSETQ. CDR3 sequence (DNA): TGCGCCAGCAGCCCAGGACAGGGGAACGAGCAGTACTTC. Translating it yields CASSPGQGNEQYF. Based on the CDR3 plus reference TRBV5-1 and TRBJ2-7, the full variable domain is KAGVTQTPRYLIKTRGQQVTLSCSPISGHRSVSWYQQTPGQGLQFLFEYFSETQRNKGNFPGRFSGRQFSNSRSEMNVSTLELGDSALYLCASSPGQGNEQYFGPGTRLTVT.

The chain employs TRBV18 and TRBJ1-1, with unresolved D. Germline V CDR1 and CDR2: KGHSH, LQKENI. V lost 6 bases to trimming and J lost 3 bases, with 17 bases between them. The CDR3 runs 15 residues. The CDR3 DNA reads as TGTGCCAGCTCCTCCCAAGGTGGGGAGGACACTGAAGCTTTCTTT. Translation: CASSSQGGEDTEAFF.

The chain couples TRBV19 to TRBJ1-1; tentative D call: TRBD1 (6 bases). V lost 7 bases to trimming and J lost 0 bases, with 12 bases between them. Germline CDR1 is LNHDA and CDR2 is SQIVND (reference sequence). This CDR3 has 14 amino acids. Here the CDR3 reads CASNTGQMNTEAFF. The CDR3 DNA follows: TGTGCCAGTAATACAGGACAGATGAACACTGAAGCTTTCTTT.

The V call is TRBV11-2, the J call TRBJ1-2; D perhaps matches TRBD1 (5 bases). Germline V gene lookup returns CDR1 SGHAT and CDR2 FQNNGV. This CDR3 is 15 amino acids long. The ends were cut back, 4 bases at V and 1 base at J, with 13 bases in the middle. The CDR3 sequence is CASSYAFRDNYGYTF. DNA of the CDR3: TGTGCCAGCAGCTACGCTTTCAGGGATAACTATGGCTACACCTTC.

The CDR3 sequence is CASSSLRDTEAFF. CDR3 nucleotide sequence: TGTGCCAGCAGTTCCTTGCGGGACACTGAAGCTTTCTTT. The chain employs TRBV6-5 and TRBJ1-1, with D hard to call. The germline CDR1 and CDR2 sequences are MNHEY and SVGAGI. Trimming took 4 bases from V and 3 from J, leaving 9 bases between them. This CDR3 is built from 13 residues.

The V and J genes are TRBV3-1 (or the pseudogene TRBV3-2) and TRBJ1-5; D gene unclear. Trimming took off 2 bases at V and 4 bases at J, with 6 bases between the two ends. Germline loops: CDR1 LGHDT, CDR2 YNNKEL (reference sequence). The CDR3 loop spans 13 amino acids. Here the CDR3 reads CASSQFPNQPQHF. CDR3 coding DNA: TGTGCCAGCAGCCAATTCCCGAATCAGCCCCAGCATTTT.

The CDR3 reads CASSLLAGGYTF. CDR3 nucleotides: TGTGCCAGCAGCTTATTGGCGGGGGGCTACACCTTC. The rearrangement uses TRBV7-9 and TRBJ1-2; no clear D. V was cut by 2 bases and J by 8 bases, with 9 bases left in between. The CDR3 contains 12 residues. The germline CDR1 and CDR2 sequences are SEHNR and FQNEAQ (reference sequence).

CDR3 in DNA: TGCGCCAGCAGCCAATCGGCAGCCCATGCCGGAGGGGAGCAGTACTTC. It encodes CASSQSAAHAGGEQYF. V gene TRBV4-1 combines with J gene TRBJ2-7, with D possibly matching TRBD2 (6 bases). The germline V and J ends were trimmed by 2 bases and 7 bases, with 21 bases remaining between them. The CDR3 extends over 16 amino acids. Germline V lookup: CDR1 MGHRA, CDR2 YSYEKL.

The chain links TRBV6-4 to TRBJ2-3; possibly TRBD2 for D (7 bases). Trimming pared 0 bases from V and 9 bases from J, leaving 22 bases between. The V gene's germline CDR1 is MRHNA and CDR2 SNTAGT. The CDR3 extends over 17 amino acids. This CDR3 is CASSDSRGAPHQVTQYF. CDR3 DNA: TGTGCCAGCAGTGACTCTCGGGGGGCCCCACATCAGGTGACGCAGTATTTT.

The J gene is TRBJ2-2, the V gene TRBV9; possible D gene TRBD2, 6 bases. The CDR3 loop spans 15 amino acids. Germline CDR1 and CDR2: SGDLS and YYNGEE. Trimming removed 0 bases from V and 8 bases from J, with 14 bases in between. CDR3 loop: CASSVVERASGELFF. The CDR3 nucleotides are TGTGCCAGCAGCGTAGTTGAGCGGGCTTCGGGGGAGCTGTTTTTT. Full variable domain (remainder filled in from reference TRBV9 and TRBJ2-2): DSGVTQTPKHLITATGQRVTLRCSPRSGDLSVYWYQQSLDQGLQFLIQYYNGEERAKGNILERFSAQQFPDLHSELNLSSLELGDSALYFCASSVVERASGELFFGEGSRLTVL.

This chain links TRBV5-6 with TRBJ1-4; TRBD1 agrees at 8 bases. The V gene end was trimmed by 4 bases and the J gene end by 11 bases; junction bases not matched to a gene: 16. CDR3 length: 16 residues. The germline V gene has CDR1 SGHDT and CDR2 YYEEEE. The CDR3 spells CASSETGGSLEKKLFF. In DNA, the CDR3 is TGTGCCAGCAGCGAAACAGGGGGATCGTTAGAAAAGAAACTGTTTTTT.

Here the CDR3 DNA reads TGTGCCTGGAGTTCAAAACAGGGCGGGGGAATTGGCAATGAGCAGTTCTTC. Amino acids: CAWSSKQGGGIGNEQFF. The V call is TRBV30, the J call TRBJ2-1; a weak D match, TRBD2 (7 bases). Deletions cut 2 bases from V and 6 bases from J, with 23 bases between. Germline V lookup: CDR1 GTSNPN, CDR2 SVGIG (reference sequence). The CDR3 length is 17 residues. The full variable domain, completed using reference TRBV30 and TRBJ2-1, is SQTIHQWPATLVQPVGSPLSLECTVEGTSNPNLYWYRQAAGRGLQLLFYSVGIGQISSEVPQNLSASRPQDRQFILSSKKLLLSDSGFYLCAWSSKQGGGIGNEQFFGPGTRLTVL.

This chain connects TRBV13 to TRBJ2-7, with 7 bases fitting TRBD2. Germline V gene data show CDR1 as PRHDT and CDR2 as FYEKMQ (reference sequence). The CDR3 is made up of 18 amino acids. The V segment lost 5 bases and the J segment 2 bases; nucleotides outside the gene matches: 18. The CDR3 spells CASSPPSDSGLRAYEQYF. CDR3 sequence (DNA): TGTGCCAGCAGCCCCCCCTCAGATAGCGGGCTGCGGGCCTACGAGCAGTACTTC. The complete variable domain, with remaining parts taken from reference TRBV13 and TRBJ2-7, reads AAGVIQSPRHLIKEKRETATLKCYPIPRHDTVYWYQQGPGQDPQFLISFYEKMQSDKGSIPDRFSAQQFSDYHSELNMSSLELGDSALYFCASSPPSDSGLRAYEQYFGPGTRLTVT.

This chain connects TRBV27 to TRBJ1-1; D is uncertain. With 5 bases removed from V and 4 bases from J, the gap between germline ends came to 17 bases. This CDR3 region has 15 residues. Germline V gene sequence: CDR1 MNHEY, CDR2 SMNVEV (reference sequence). In DNA, the CDR3 is TGTGCCAGCAGTCTTACAGCTTTTCAAGGCACTGAAGCTTTCTTT. It codes for CASSLTAFQGTEAFF.